This TCR beta chain was found in a study of blood T cell repertoires in COVID-19. Study at large: The United States, Italy and Spain were the sources of the acute and convalescent COVID-19 samples. T cells, B-cell-depleted T cells, or PBMCs provided the cDNA or gDNA that served as material.

The CDR3 is made up of 15 amino acids. Germline V gene data show CDR1 as ENHRY and CDR2 as SYGVKD. The V segment lost 10 bases and the J segment 4 bases; nucleotides outside the gene matches: 11. In the authors' methods: For nucleated cells, counts were estimated from reference gene primer amplification. Profiling relied on immunoSEQ multiplex PCR, and the TCRdb table lists in-frame clones only, not all of them. The V and J calls and clone size are taken from that table; D and trimming were inferred from the DNA. The sample has 150,000 to 180,000 clones; about three quarters are singletons. The material sequenced was peripheral blood. This TCR derives from a man at least 80 years old with acute or convalescent COVID-19. The chain has TRBV10-3 and TRBJ2-1; 9 bases are a match to TRBD2. CDR3 DNA: TGTGCCACCCAGACCGGGACTAGCCGTTACAATGAGCAGTTCTTC. Its protein product is CATQTGTSRYNEQFF.